The source of this T cell receptor beta chain is a study of blood T cell repertoires in COVID-19. At the level of the study: Sites across the United States, Italy and Spain contributed samples from acute and convalescent COVID-19. Nucleic acid was either cDNA or gDNA, and it came from T cells, B-cell-depleted T cells, or PBMCs.

CDR1 and CDR2 (germline): GTSNPN, SVGIG (reference sequence). V trimming: 1 base; J trimming: 1 base; junction bases outside the gene matches: 9. The CDR3 runs 16 residues. Authors' processing steps: By means of reference gene primer amplification, nucleated cell counts were estimated. Profiling relied on immunoSEQ multiplex PCR, and the TCRdb table lists in-frame clones only, not all of them. Clonal size and the V and J genes are those of that table, whereas D and trimming came from the DNA. The sample lists under 300,000 clones, 80% to 90% occurring once. The J gene is TRBJ1-2, the V gene TRBV30; TRBD1 matches 7 bases. The TCR sequence derives from a man in his 60s with acute or convalescent COVID-19. The specimen sequenced was peripheral blood. DNA for the CDR3: TGTGCCTGGAGTGCTCCCCGACAGGGTAGTAACTATGGCTACACCTTC. Amino acids: CAWSAPRQGSNYGYTF.